The 23 T cell receptor beta chains below were found in one sample sequenced in a study of blood T cell repertoires in COVID-19. Using immunoSEQ multiplex PCR, the repertoire was profiled, and TCRdb retains in-frame clones only, with some absent. The data show 35,000 to 55,000 clones, 87% seen once. The sequenced sample consisted of peripheral blood. The receptors were sampled from a human donor in a cohort sampled during active COVID-19.

The rearrangement links TRBV7-9 to TRBJ2-5, with 7 positions matching TRBD1. The CDR3 contains 16 residues. Germline trimming cut 2 bases from V and 1 base from J; bases unmatched to any gene: 7. Germline assignment: CDR1 SEHNR and CDR2 FQNEAQ (reference sequence). CDR3 coding DNA: TGTGCCAGCAGCTTATCGGCGTGGGACAGCCAAGAGACCCAGTACTTC. Protein product: CASSLSAWDSQETQYF. The full variable domain, completed using reference TRBV7-9 and TRBJ2-5, is DTGVSQNPRHKITKRGQNVTFRCDPISEHNRLYWYRQTLGQGPEFLTYFQNEAQLEKSRLLSDRFSAERPKGSFSTLEIQRTEQGDSAMYLCASSLSAWDSQETQYFGPGTRLLVL.

This chain uses TRBV11-3 with TRBJ1-1, with TRBD1 matching over 7 bases. Germline V gives CDR1 SGHNT, CDR2 YENEEA. This CDR3 comprises 15 residues. The V and J ends lost 5 bases and 1 base, in that order; junction bases with no gene match: 7. CDR3 residues: CASSPTGTGNTEAFF. In nucleotides, the CDR3 is TGTGCCAGCAGCCCGACAGGGACCGGGAACACTGAAGCTTTCTTT.

The chain links TRBV4-1 to TRBJ2-3; 7 bases match TRBD1. Per the germline V gene, CDR1 is MGHRA and CDR2 is YSYEKL. This CDR3 comprises 16 residues. The trim removed 2 bases at V and 3 bases at J, leaving 8 bases unmatched. CDR3 sequence (DNA): TGCGCCAGCAGCCAACCGGCGGCAGGGGGTACAGATACGCAGTATTTT. Translating gives CASSQPAAGGTDTQYF.

The V call is TRBV15, the J call TRBJ1-4, with 7 bases aligning to TRBD1. Germline V CDR1 and CDR2: LNHNV, YYDKDF (reference sequence). CDR3 length: 16 residues. With V trimmed by 4 bases and J by 0 bases, 5 bases remained unmatched. CDR3 loop: CATSTRQGTTNEKLFF. The CDR3 DNA is TGTGCCACCAGCACCCGACAGGGCACAACTAATGAAAAACTGTTTTTT.

The genes are TRBV29-1 and TRBJ2-1, with TRBD1 identical over 9 bases. Germline lookup yields CDR1 SQVTM and CDR2 ANQGSEA. The CDR3 contains 12 residues. The V segment lost 3 bases and the J segment 15 bases; nucleotides outside the gene matches: 9. The CDR3 nucleotides are TGCAGCGTTGACCCGGGACAGGGTTGGTCGTTCTTC. Its translation is CSVDPGQGWSFF.

The chain has TRBV5-1 and TRBJ2-3; 13 bases match TRBD2. With V trimmed by 3 bases and J by 2 bases, 3 bases remained unmatched. The CDR3 has 16 amino acids. Germline V CDR1 and CDR2: SGHRS, YFSETQ. This CDR3 is CASSWGTSGITDTQYF. The CDR3 DNA follows: TGCGCCAGCAGCTGGGGGACTAGCGGGATCACAGATACGCAGTATTTT.

The rearrangement joins TRBV7-2 to TRBJ2-7; 8 bases line up with TRBD2. The CDR3 has 14 residues. The germline gives CDR1 SGHTA, CDR2 FQGNSA. With V trimmed by 2 bases and J by 6 bases, 6 bases remained unmatched. The CDR3 DNA reads as TGTGCCAGCAGCTTATCTAGCGGGTATTCCGAGCAGTACTTC. Translated: CASSLSSGYSEQYF.

This rearrangement joins TRBV7-6 to TRBJ2-2, with 9 bases fitting TRBD2. The junction had 3 bases not matched to a gene; V was cut back by 6 bases and J by 7 bases. Germline values: CDR1 SGHVS, CDR2 FNYEAQ. CDR3 size: 13 residues. This chain's CDR3 is CASSKREDGELFF. In DNA, the CDR3 is TGTGCCAGCAGTAAGCGGGAGGACGGGGAGCTGTTTTTT. Complete variable domain (other parts from reference TRBV7-6 and TRBJ2-2): GAGVSQSPRYKVTKRGQDVALRCDPISGHVSLYWYRQALGQGPEFLTYFNYEAQQDKSGLPNDRFSAERPEGSISTLTIQRTEQRDSAMYRCASSKREDGELFFGEGSRLTVL.

This chain connects TRBV6-1 to TRBJ1-6; the D gene is possibly TRBD1 (6 bases). The CDR3 has 16 residues. Germline CDR1 is MNHNS and CDR2 is SASEGT. Trimming took 0 bases from V and 9 from J, leaving 15 bases between them. The CDR3 loop reads CASSEAVGGLGSPLHF. CDR3 DNA sequence: TGTGCCAGCAGTGAAGCCGTGGGGGGGCTGGGTTCACCCCTCCACTTT.

CDR3 sequence: CASSHAARGRDVKLFF. The CDR3 DNA reads TGCGCCAGCAGCCATGCGGCGAGGGGGCGCGACGTAAAACTGTTTTTT. This chain uses TRBV5-1 with TRBJ1-4; TRBD1 matches at 7 bases. The CDR3 contains 16 residues. V lost 4 bases and J lost 10; bases outside the gene matches: 16. CDR1 and CDR2 from the germline V gene are SGHRS and YFSETQ. The full variable domain, with the rest looked up from reference TRBV5-1 and TRBJ1-4, is KAGVTQTPRYLIKTRGQQVTLSCSPISGHRSVSWYQQTPGQGLQFLFEYFSETQRNKGNFPGRFSGRQFSNSRSEMNVSTLELGDSALYLCASSHAARGRDVKLFFGSGTQLSVL.

The chain recombines TRBV28 with TRBJ1-5, with 8 bases fitting TRBD1. Germline CDR1 MDHEN, CDR2 SYDVKM. The ends lost 5 bases at V and 0 bases at J; junction bases unmatched: 6. CDR3 length: 16 residues. The CDR3 nucleotides read TGTGCCAGCAGTCAGGGGGCAGGACTTAGCAATCAGCCCCAGCATTTT. Translation gives CASSQGAGLSNQPQHF.

The gene calls are TRBV28 and TRBJ1-2, with D perhaps matching TRBD1 (6 bases). The CDR3 has 17 residues. Germline V CDR1 and CDR2: MDHEN, SYDVKM. V was clipped by 3 bases and J by 3 bases, with 20 bases between them. CDR3 bases: TGTGCCAGCAGTTTTGTTAGGGGGAGATCAATCGACTATGGCTACACCTTC. Its protein product is CASSFVRGRSIDYGYTF.

The gene calls are TRBV10-3 and TRBJ2-5; possibly TRBD2 for D (6 bases). V was pared by 0 bases and J by 4 bases, with 15 bases between. The length of the CDR3 is 16 residues. CDR1 and CDR2 (germline): ENHRY, SYGVKD. CDR3 residues: CAISESTRGVGETQYF. The CDR3 nucleotides read TGTGCCATCAGTGAGTCGACTAGAGGGGTCGGAGAGACCCAGTACTTC.

The rearrangement links TRBV13 to TRBJ2-7; the D gene is possibly TRBD2 (5 bases). The CDR3 consists of 14 residues. CDR1 and CDR2 (germline): PRHDT, FYEKMQ (reference sequence). The V and J ends lost 4 bases and 0 bases respectively, with 10 bases between them. The CDR3 reads CASSSRTFSYEQYF. The CDR3 DNA is TGTGCCAGCAGCTCGAGGACTTTCTCCTACGAGCAGTACTTC.

V is TRBV21-1 and J is TRBJ2-7; the D segment call TRBD1 is taken from the table without a DNA check. TRBV21-1 is recorded as a pseudogene. The CDR3 loop spans 17 amino acids. CDR3 nucleotides: TGTGCCAGCAGCAAAGGGGATGACAGGCCAGGAGCGTACGAGCAGTACTTC. It is translated as CASSKGDDRPGAYEQYF.

The rearrangement joins TRBV27 to TRBJ2-5; 9 bases fit TRBD2. Germline CDR1 and CDR2: MNHEY and SMNVEV (reference sequence). This CDR3 region has 13 residues. Trimming removed 5 bases from V and 5 bases from J; junction bases left unmatched: 3. CDR3 in amino acids: CASSIAGAETQYF. DNA of the CDR3: TGTGCCAGCAGTATAGCGGGAGCTGAGACCCAGTACTTC.

This chain connects TRBV19 to TRBJ1-5; 8 bases line up with TRBD1. The germline V gene has CDR1 LNHDA and CDR2 SQIVND (reference sequence). J was trimmed by 6 bases and V by 7 bases; bases with no gene match: 11. The CDR3 contains 15 residues. The chain's CDR3 is CASTPLDRDGQPQHF. The CDR3 bases are TGTGCCAGTACCCCTTTGGACAGGGACGGTCAGCCCCAGCATTTT.

The chain carries TRBV19 and TRBJ2-7; 8 bases agree with TRBD2. CDR1 is LNHDA and CDR2 is SQIVND in the germline V gene (reference sequence). Unmatched junction bases numbered 12, after V lost 7 bases and J lost 4 bases. This CDR3 is built from 15 residues. The CDR3 loop reads CASTATGTSRYEQYF. In nucleotides, the CDR3 is TGTGCCAGTACCGCGACCGGGACTAGTAGGTACGAGCAGTACTTC.

The genes are TRBV5-6 and TRBJ2-1, with 12 bases matching TRBD2. The CDR3 consists of 17 residues. Germline V gives CDR1 SGHDT, CDR2 YYEEEE. With V trimmed by 1 base and J by 1 base, 3 bases remained unmatched. As DNA, the CDR3 is TGTGCCAGCAGCTTGAGGACTAGCGGGAAATCCTACAATGAGCAGTTCTTC. As protein: CASSLRTSGKSYNEQFF.

CDR3 sequence reads: CASGPLEVSYNEQFF. CDR3 in DNA: TGTGCCAGCGGCCCCCTAGAAGTCTCCTACAATGAGCAGTTCTTC. The chain carries TRBV9 and TRBJ2-1; D gene uncertain. Germline lookup yields CDR1 SGDLS and CDR2 YYNGEE. The V gene lost 7 bases and the J gene lost 0 bases, with 14 bases spanning the gap. The CDR3 loop spans 15 amino acids.

The V call is TRBV27, the J call TRBJ2-5, with 7 bases lining up with TRBD2. Germline CDR1 reads MNHEY; CDR2 reads SMNVEV (reference sequence). CDR3 length: 13 residues. V shed 6 bases, J shed 5 bases, and the junction held 6 bases outside the gene matches. The CDR3 here is CASSTGRSETQYF. CDR3 in DNA: TGTGCCAGCAGCACCGGGAGGAGCGAGACCCAGTACTTC.

V is TRBV5-1 and J is TRBJ2-7; a weak D match, TRBD2 (8 bases). The length of the CDR3 is 18 residues. The V and J ends lost 4 bases and 3 bases respectively, with 26 bases between them. Germline values: CDR1 SGHRS, CDR2 YFSETQ. The CDR3 sequence is CASSGMDRSYGTSYEQYF. For the CDR3, the DNA is TGCGCCAGCAGCGGAATGGACAGGTCGTACGGGACTAGCTACGAGCAGTACTTC.

The rearrangement links TRBV13 to TRBJ2-3, with 8 bases lining up with TRBD2. Looked up from germline, CDR1 is PRHDT and CDR2 is FYEKMQ (reference sequence). The CDR3 is 19 amino acids. The ends lost 2 bases at V and 2 bases at J; junction bases unmatched: 15. The CDR3 protein is CASSLYVLTGGETTDTQYF. The CDR3 region has the DNA TGTGCCAGCAGCTTATATGTCCTAACGGGAGGGGAGACCACAGATACGCAGTATTTT.